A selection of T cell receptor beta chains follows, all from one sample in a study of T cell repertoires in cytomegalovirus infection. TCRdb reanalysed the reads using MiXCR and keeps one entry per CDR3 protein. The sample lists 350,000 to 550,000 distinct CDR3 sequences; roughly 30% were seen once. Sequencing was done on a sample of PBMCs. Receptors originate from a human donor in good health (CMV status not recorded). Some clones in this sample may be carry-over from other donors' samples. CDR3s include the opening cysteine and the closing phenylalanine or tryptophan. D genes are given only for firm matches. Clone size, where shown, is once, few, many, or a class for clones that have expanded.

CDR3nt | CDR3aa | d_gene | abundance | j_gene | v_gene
TGTGCCAGCAGCTCCGGGACAGGGTATAGGGGACGCAATCAGCCCCAGCATTTT | CASSSGTGYRGRNQPQHF | TRBD1 | few | TRBJ1-5 | TRBV7-9
TGCAGTGCTAGAGGGGACAGCAATCAGCCCCAGCATTTT | CSARGDSNQPQHF | . | . | TRBJ1-5 | TRBV20-1
TGTGCCAGCAGTCCCGAGGGTACGGAGACCCAGTACTTC | CASSPEGTETQYF | . | . | TRBJ2-5 | TRBV12-3/TRBV12-4
TGTGCAAGCAGTCGAACTAGCGCCGAGCATTACTTC | CASSRTSAEHYF | TRBD2 | . | TRBJ2-7 | TRBV6-6
TGTGCCAGCAGCTTTTCCCACCCCTGGGATCTGTTTTTT | CASSFSHPWDLFF | . | . | TRBJ2-2 | TRBV7-2
TGTGCCAGCAACCCATCCCAGAACCAGGCCTACGAGCAGTACTTC | CASNPSQNQAYEQYF | . | . | TRBJ2-7 | TRBV6-2/TRBV6-3
TGTGCCAGCAGCCGCACCCACGGGGACACTGAAGCTTTCTTT | CASSRTHGDTEAFF | . | many | TRBJ1-1 | TRBV7-3
TGTGCCAGCAGTTTATCCTTCGAGCAGTACTTC | CASSLSFEQYF | . | few | TRBJ2-7 | TRBV27
TGTGCCAGCAGCTTAACGACAGGGGGCAATCAGCCCCAGCATTTT | CASSLTTGGNQPQHF | TRBD1 | . | TRBJ1-5 | TRBV11-2
TGTGCCAGCAGTGCACCGGGACAGGGACGCTACGAGCAGTACTTC | CASSAPGQGRYEQYF | TRBD1 | few | TRBJ2-7 | TRBV6-5
TGTGCCAGCAGTACCGGGACGGTGAAGGCAGATACGCAGTATTTT | CASSTGTVKADTQYF | . | . | TRBJ2-3 | TRBV2
TGTGCCAGCAGTCTCCTGGCAGGGGTTATGGACACTGAAGCTTTCTTT | CASSLLAGVMDTEAFF | . | few | TRBJ1-1 | TRBV28
TGTGCCAGCAGCTCGAAAGGGGGAACGGGGTCCACCTACGAGCAGTACTTC | CASSSKGGTGSTYEQYF | . | many | TRBJ2-7 | TRBV7-2
TGTGCCAGCAGTCGAGGCAGGGCAAGTGGCAATGAGCAGTTCTTC | CASSRGRASGNEQFF | . | . | TRBJ2-1 | TRBV2
TGTGCCAGTGACAGGGCAGGCTCACCCCTCCACTTT | CASDRAGSPLHF | TRBD1 | . | TRBJ1-6 | TRBV2
TGTGCCAGCTCACCGGGCAGCCTAACCGCCGAAGATACGCAGTATTTT | CASSPGSLTAEDTQYF | . | . | TRBJ2-3 | TRBV18
TGTGCCTTAAACAGGGGGCGTACTGAAGCTTTCTTT | CALNRGRTEAFF | TRBD1 | . | TRBJ1-1 | TRBV30
TGTGCTAGTGGTTTGGTAGGGGGGAACACCGGGGCGCTGTTTTTT | CASGLVGGNTGALFF | . | . | TRBJ2-2 | TRBV12-5
TGTGCCAGCAGTCACGACAGTTATAATGAAAAACTGTTTTTT | CASSHDSYNEKLFF | . | . | TRBJ1-4 | TRBV5-6
TGCAGTGCTAGAGACGGTAGCGGGGGGTATACGCAGTATTTT | CSARDGSGGYTQYF | TRBD2 | . | TRBJ2-3 | TRBV20-1
TGTGCCAGCAGCTTTATTGGGGGCTACACCTTC | CASSFIGGYTF | . | . | TRBJ1-2 | TRBV5-6
TGTGCCAGCAGCCCCACGGGGGCGAACACCGGGGAGCTGTTTTTT | CASSPTGANTGELFF | . | many | TRBJ2-2 | TRBV7-7
TGTGCCACCCGTGCAGGGGTGAGCACAGATACGCAGTATTTT | CATRAGVSTDTQYF | . | few | TRBJ2-3 | TRBV19
TGTGCCAGCAGTGAATCAGCGGGCAGCCACCGCAGGATATATTTT | CASSESAGSHRRIYF | . | few | TRBJ1-3 | TRBV25-1
TGTGCCAGCAGCTTGGGGGTAGGGCAGGGGGCGCTTCAGCCCCAGCATTTT | CASSLGVGQGALQPQHF | TRBD1 | . | TRBJ1-5 | TRBV5-6
TGTGCCAGCGGGGACAGGGGGCTCAATCAGCCCCAGCATTTT | CASGDRGLNQPQHF | TRBD1 | . | TRBJ1-5 | TRBV6-1
TGTGCCAGCAGCCATCAAGACTACGAGCAGTACTTC | CASSHQDYEQYF | . | many | TRBJ2-7 | TRBV7-8
TGTGCCACCAGTGACCCATGGGGTGGCTACACCTTC | CATSDPWGGYTF | . | . | TRBJ1-2 | TRBV24-1
TGTGCCAGCAGTGAGAGCGGGGGAGGCACAGATACGCAGTATTTT | CASSESGGGTDTQYF | TRBD2 | few | TRBJ2-3 | TRBV6-1
TGTGCCAGCAGCCGGGACAGGGACGAGCAGTTCTTC | CASSRDRDEQFF | TRBD1 | few | TRBJ2-1 | TRBV6-1
TGCAGTGCTCGCCCGGTTGGGACGCGGGACCCACAAGAGACCCAGTACTTC | CSARPVGTRDPQETQYF | . | . | TRBJ2-5 | TRBV20-1
TGTGCCAGCAGTTTCCGGACAGGGGGCACCGGGGAGCTGTTTTTT | CASSFRTGGTGELFF | TRBD1 | many | TRBJ2-2 | TRBV12-3/TRBV12-4
TGTGCCAGCAGCCCCCGAGAGATAAAACCCCGAGCCTACAATGAGCAGTTCTTC | CASSPREIKPRAYNEQFF | . | . | TRBJ2-1 | TRBV4-2
TGTGCCAGCAGTGGGGGGGACGGAACCTTTACTACCTACGAGCAGTACTTC | CASSGGDGTFTTYEQYF | TRBD2 | . | TRBJ2-7 | TRBV27
TGTGCCAGCAGGACGGCAGGGAACACTGAAGCTTTCTTT | CASRTAGNTEAFF | . | . | TRBJ1-1 | TRBV12-3/TRBV12-4
TGTGCCAGTAGTATAAGGGCGGGCGGGCATAGCTCCTACAATGAGCAGTTCTTC | CASSIRAGGHSSYNEQFF | . | . | TRBJ2-1 | TRBV19
TGTGCCAGCAGTTACTCAGGACCGGGAGAGGGTTACAATGAGCAGTTCTTC | CASSYSGPGEGYNEQFF | . | . | TRBJ2-1 | TRBV6-5
TGTGCCAGCGGCCCTCAGGGAGCTACTGGGGCCAACGTCCTGACTTTC | CASGPQGATGANVLTF | . | . | TRBJ2-6 | TRBV6-2/TRBV6-3
TGTGCCAGCAGTTACGGGCGGGGTGCCACTGAAGCTTTCTTT | CASSYGRGATEAFF | . | . | TRBJ1-1 | TRBV6-6
TGTGCCAGCAGCCCTCAGGGCAGTGTAGCCAAAAACATTCAGTACTTC | CASSPQGSVAKNIQYF | . | many | TRBJ2-4 | TRBV7-2